In this sample, the clone carrying this TCR beta chain turned up a few times. Its target is unknown. Alongside a J-beta primer mix, a sample-barcoded 5' primer served in a second PCR lasting about 7 to 12 cycles. Each cDNA was tagged by a template-switch adaptor containing 12 random nucleotides. Every sample gave at least 3 million paired-end reads containing CDR3. TCRdb re-called the 5' RACE reads through MiXCR, storing one row per CDR3 protein. This table has about 900,000 distinct CDR3 sequences, roughly 48% appearing once. The CDR3 consists of 16 residues. Germline CDR1 is LGHNA and CDR2 is YNFKEQ. V lost 0 bases to trimming and J lost 0 bases, with 9 bases between them. This sample was included in a study of blood T cells in healthy people across ages. Study results and caveats: Both higher diversity and more naive CD4+ cells marked long-lived donors when set against aged donors.

The source material was blood. This TCR came from a man aged 25 to 40 in good health. The chain employs TRBV4-2 and TRBJ2-4; D remains ambiguous. Here the CDR3 DNA reads TGTGCCAGCAGCCAAGATGTAGGACGAGCCAAAAACATTCAGTACTTC. Translation: CASSQDVGRAKNIQYF.